These T cell receptor beta chains were read from a single sample in a study of low-dose radiotherapy and immunotherapy resistance in tumors. One entry per CDR3 protein, called by TCRdb with MiXCR from the reads. The sample consists of over 65,000 distinct CDR3 sequences, roughly a sixth of them appearing once. This specimen was PBMCs, taken before treatment. These receptors were collected from a male donor with prostate cancer. The CDR3 runs from the conserved cysteine through the conserved F or W. A D gene is named only where the DNA matches it firmly. Clone size, where shown, is once, few, many, or a class for clones that have expanded.

>TRBV30|.|TRBJ1-6|many
TGTGCCTGGAGTCCCCGAAGAGCGGAGAATTCACCCCTCCACTTT
CAWSPRRAENSPLHF
>TRBV20-1|.|TRBJ1-6|many
TGCAGTGCGCGACCCTCCGGCTCCTATAATTCACCCCTCCACTTT
CSARPSGSYNSPLHF
>TRBV6-2/TRBV6-3|.|TRBJ2-3|many
TGTGCCAGCAGTTACCTAGATACGCAGTATTTT
CASSYLDTQYF
>TRBV3-1|TRBD1|TRBJ1-1|once
TGTGCCAGCATGGGACAGGGGGAAACTGAAGCTTTCTTT
CASMGQGETEAFF
>TRBV7-2|.|TRBJ2-7|many
TGTGCCAGCAGCAGAGGCCAGGGACAATCCTACGAGCAGTACTTC
CASSRGQGQSYEQYF
>TRBV14|.|TRBJ1-3|many
TGTGCCAGCAGCGGGGGCCTGAGTGGAAACACCATATATTTT
CASSGGLSGNTIYF
>TRBV3-1|TRBD2|TRBJ2-2|many
TGTGCCAGCAGCCCCCTAGGAGCGGGGGGGCCCGGGGAGCTGTTTTTT
CASSPLGAGGPGELFF
>TRBV2|.|TRBJ2-5|many
TGTGCCAGTAGACGCGGGGCGGTTCGAGAGACCCAGTACTTC
CASRRGAVRETQYF
>TRBV10-3|TRBD1|TRBJ2-2|many
TGTGCCATCAGCGGACAGGGGGCCGGGGAGCTGTTTTTT
CAISGQGAGELFF
>TRBV4-2|TRBD2|TRBJ2-3|many
TGTGCCAGCAGCCAGACTAGCGGGGGGTCCTGGTCTAGCACAGATACGCAGTATTTT
CASSQTSGGSWSSTDTQYF
>TRBV7-3|TRBD2|TRBJ2-3|many
TGTGCCAGCAGCGTCGGGGGGACCTTCACAGATACGCAGTATTTT
CASSVGGTFTDTQYF
>TRBV7-9|.|TRBJ2-7|many
TGTGCCAGCACCGGGGGAGGCTCCTACGAGCAGTACTTC
CASTGGGSYEQYF
>TRBV10-3|.|TRBJ2-2|many
TGTGCCATCAAGAAGGGGAAGAACACCGGGGAGCTGTTTTTT
CAIKKGKNTGELFF
>TRBV4-2|.|TRBJ2-7|many
TGTGCCAGCAGCCAAATTGCTGACCCTACCTACGAGCAGTACTTC
CASSQIADPTYEQYF
>TRBV5-4|.|TRBJ1-4|many
TGTGCCAGCCGGACCTTCGGGGGGCGGAATGAAAAACTGTTTTTT
CASRTFGGRNEKLFF
>TRBV2|.|TRBJ2-2|many
TGTGCCAGCAGCCAAGGGCGGGACACCGGGGAGCTGTTTTTT
CASSQGRDTGELFF
>TRBV21-1|.|TRBJ2-7|many
TGTGCCAGCAGCCGTCCCGGGAATGAATACGAGCAGTACTTC
CASSRPGNEYEQYF
>TRBV6-2/TRBV6-3|.|TRBJ2-2|many
TGTGCCAGCAGTGCCCGAGGCTTAGGGGACGGGGAGCTGTTTTTT
CASSARGLGDGELFF
>TRBV29-1|TRBD1|TRBJ2-2|many
TGCAGCGCGCGGCCAGGGACAGACGGGTGGGAGCTGTTTTTT
CSARPGTDGWELFF
>TRBV5-1|TRBD1|TRBJ2-5|.
TGCGCCAGCAGCTTGGAGGGGACAGGGGGCCTCGAGACCCAGTACTTC
CASSLEGTGGLETQYF
>TRBV10-3|.|TRBJ1-2|.
TGTGCCACCAAGGAAAGGGGAGGTGAGAACTATGGCTACACCTTC
CATKERGGENYGYTF
>TRBV20-1|.|TRBJ2-3|many
TGCAGTGCTAGAGATGTGGCAGATACGCAGTATTTT
CSARDVADTQYF
>TRBV6-8|.|TRBJ2-1|many
TGTGCCAGCAGTGAGGACAGCAACTCCTACAATGAGCAGTTCTTC
CASSEDSNSYNEQFF
>TRBV12-5|.|TRBJ1-4|many
TGTGCTAGTGCCCTAGTAGGGGAGGCAACTAATGAAAAACTGTTTTTT
CASALVGEATNEKLFF
>TRBV18|.|TRBJ2-1|.
TGTGCCAGCTCACCGGGGGCGCTGAATGAGCAGTTCTTC
CASSPGALNEQFF
>TRBV7-2|.|TRBJ2-1|many
TGTGCCAGCAGCTTCCGATACAATGAGCAGTTCTTC
CASSFRYNEQFF
>TRBV10-2|.|TRBJ2-3|many
TGCGCCAGCAGTGAGTCTTTAGCGTCGGCGCAGTATTTT
CASSESLASAQYF
>TRBV25-1|.|TRBJ2-7|.
TGTGCCAGCAGTGATACGGGGGGCCCCTACGAGCAGTACTTC
CASSDTGGPYEQYF
>TRBV7-2|TRBD2|TRBJ2-5|.
TGTGCCAGCAGCTTAGGCCCCTCGGCGGGGGGACAAGAGACCCAGTACTTC
CASSLGPSAGGQETQYF
>TRBV7-9|TRBD1|TRBJ2-2|many
TGTGCCAGCAGCGCGTTATGGGGACAGGGGGCAGGCGCGAACACCGGGGAGCTGTTTTTT
CASSALWGQGAGANTGELFF
>TRBV6-6|.|TRBJ2-3|few
TGTGCCAGCAGTGTCACCGGGGATACGCAGTATTTT
CASSVTGDTQYF
>TRBV6-1|.|TRBJ2-1|.
TGTGCCAGCAGCCTGGCGGGGACATACAATGAGCAGTTCTTC
CASSLAGTYNEQFF
>TRBV5-4|TRBD1|TRBJ1-3|many
TGTGCCAGCAGCCGGGACAGAGGAAACACCATATATTTT
CASSRDRGNTIYF
>TRBV4-1|TRBD1|TRBJ2-7|many
TGCGCCAGCAGCCAACTAGGGGACAGGACCTACGAGCAGTACTTC
CASSQLGDRTYEQYF
>TRBV3-1|TRBD2|TRBJ2-3|many
TGTGCCAGCAGCCAAGGAGCGGGGGGGGGCACAGATACGCAGTATTTT
CASSQGAGGGTDTQYF
>TRBV6-5|.|TRBJ2-7|many
TGTGCCAGCAGTTACTCGTCCCACGAGCAGTACTTC
CASSYSSHEQYF
>TRBV19|TRBD2|TRBJ2-2|.
TGTGCCAGTGCGGGACTAGCGGCGGCCGGGGAGCTGTTTTTT
CASAGLAAAGELFF
>TRBV5-1|TRBD2|TRBJ2-1|many
TGCGCCAGCAGCTGGACTAGCGGGGGACCTACCCTCTGGAATGAGCAGTTCTTC
CASSWTSGGPTLWNEQFF
>TRBV7-8|TRBD2|TRBJ2-2|many
TGTGCCAGCAGCTTAGTCGGACTAGCGGGGGGCGGTAACACCGGGGAGCTGTTTTTT
CASSLVGLAGGGNTGELFF
>TRBV5-1|TRBD2|TRBJ2-1|many
TGCGCCAGCTCGACCTCCCCCCTAGCGGGGTTGTCCAATGAGCAGTTCTTC
CASSTSPLAGLSNEQFF
>TRBV14|TRBD2|TRBJ2-1|.
TGTGCCAGCAGCCTTAAGGCGGGGGCCTACAATGAGCAGTTCTTC
CASSLKAGAYNEQFF
>TRBV6-2/TRBV6-3|.|TRBJ2-6|many
TGTGCCAGCAAGAAGGATCGGACTGTTAGCTCTGGGGCCAACGTCCTGACTTTC
CASKKDRTVSSGANVLTF
>TRBV12-5|.|TRBJ2-1|.
TGTGCTAGTGGCCAATGGGGGGCAAATGAGCAGTTCTTC
CASGQWGANEQFF
>TRBV5-1|.|TRBJ2-3|many
TGCGCCAGCACCCTTGAACAACACACAGATACGCAGTATTTT
CASTLEQHTDTQYF
>TRBV7-3|.|TRBJ2-3|.
TGTGCCAGCAGCTCCGTAGGCACAGATACGCAGTATTTT
CASSSVGTDTQYF
>TRBV5-1|.|TRBJ2-2|many
TGCGCCAGCAGCTTAGACAGCCACACCGGGGAGCTGTTTTTT
CASSLDSHTGELFF
>TRBV19|.|TRBJ2-2|.
TGTGCCAGTAGTTCCTGGGGGGCCTCCGGCGGGGAGCTGTTTTTT
CASSSWGASGGELFF
>TRBV29-1|.|TRBJ2-2|many
TGCAGCGTCCAGGACAGTCTGAACACCGGGGAGCTGTTTTTT
CSVQDSLNTGELFF
>TRBV5-1|TRBD2|TRBJ2-2|many
TGCGCCAGCAGCTTGACAGTTGGGAGGATTAGCGGGGAAGCCGGGGAGCTGTTTTTT
CASSLTVGRISGEAGELFF
>TRBV19|TRBD1|TRBJ1-5|.
TGTGCCAGTAGTATAAGGGGGCCCGATCAGCCCCAGCATTTT
CASSIRGPDQPQHF
>TRBV4-1|TRBD2|TRBJ2-1|many
TGCGCCAGCAGCTTTAGCGGGGGGGCCCAGTTCTTC
CASSFSGGAQFF
>TRBV5-1|.|TRBJ2-1|many
TGCGCCAGCAGCTCGGTAGACAGTTTTCAGAATGAGCAGTTCTTC
CASSSVDSFQNEQFF
>TRBV29-1|.|TRBJ2-1|.
TGCAGCGTTGAGATCGAGAAATGGGTTACGAATGAGCAGTTCTTC
CSVEIEKWVTNEQFF
>TRBV10-3|TRBD2|TRBJ2-5|.
TGTGCCTCCACGGGGGGGTTCCAAGAGACCCAGTACTTC
CASTGGFQETQYF
>TRBV28|TRBD1|TRBJ2-2|many
TGTGCCAGCAGTTCGACAGGGTTGAACACCGGGGAGCTGTTTTTT
CASSSTGLNTGELFF
>TRBV7-2|TRBD1|TRBJ1-1|many
TGTGCCAGCAGCTTATTAGGTGGGACAGACCTGAAAGCTTTCTTT
CASSLLGGTDLKAFF
>TRBV7-2|TRBD2|TRBJ2-7|many
TGTGCCAGCAGCGCGAACGCCGGGACTAGCGTGTACTTC
CASSANAGTSVYF